The 22 T cell receptor beta chains listed next were all sequenced from one sample in a study of regulatory T cells in long-lasting Graves disease. CDR3-region Arm-PCR and iRepertoire HTBI primers produced the TCR beta libraries. TCRdb used MiXCR to reprocess the multiplex PCR reads, holding one entry per CDR3 protein. The sample lists roughly 510,000 distinct CDR3 sequences, about 16% occurring once. As to time point: newly diagnosed GD, antithyroid drugs for less than 3 months. Generation of the TCR library employed RNA extracted from PBMCs. These same records also appear under a second study, on T cells in Graves' hyperthyroidism and ophthalmopathy.

Material: peripheral blood mononuclear cells (PBMCs), obtained at new diagnosis, from a patient treated with antithyroid drugs. The receptors here all came from a man aged 18 to 30 with Graves disease.

Points on this clonotype: As the CDR3 is not closed by the conserved phenylalanine or tryptophan, this likely results from a read error. The V gene is TRBV5-5, the J gene TRBJ1-1; weak D call: TRBD1 (5 bases). Trimming removed 4 bases at V and 3 bases at J, with 13 bases between. The CDR3 has 14 residues. Germline V gene lookup returns CDR1 SGHKS and CDR2 YYEKEE (reference sequence). The CDR3: CASSIGVGDTEAFY. The CDR3 coding sequence is TGTGCCAGCAGCATCGGCGTGGGGGACACTGAAGCTTTCTAT.

This clonotype occurred many times. J is TRBJ2-7 and V is TRBV7-2, with 11 bases aligning to TRBD2. The CDR3 runs to 16 residues. Germline loops: CDR1 SGHTA, CDR2 FQGNSA. V trimming: 2 bases; J trimming: 5 bases; junction bases outside the gene matches: 8. The CDR3 DNA is TGTGCCAGCAGCTTACCTGTAGCGGGAGGGCCTGACGAGCAGTACTTC. Its protein is CASSLPVAGGPDEQYF.

There are many counts of this clonotype. V is TRBV6-1 and J is TRBJ1-1, with D uncertain. The germline V gene has CDR1 MNHNS and CDR2 SASEGT. The CDR3 length is 13 residues. Trimming removed 4 bases from V and 4 bases from J, with 10 bases in between. The CDR3 reads CASSADYGTEAFF. The CDR3, as DNA: TGTGCCAGCAGTGCTGATTACGGCACTGAAGCTTTCTTT.

V gene TRBV18 combines with J gene TRBJ1-5, with 8 positions matching TRBD1. The trim removed 5 bases at V and 3 bases at J, leaving 6 bases unmatched. The CDR3 spans 15 residues. Germline V lookup: CDR1 KGHSH, CDR2 LQKENI. The CDR3 region has the DNA TGTGCCAGCTCAAACCAGGGGGCGGTCAATCAGCCCCAGCATTTT. It specifies CASSNQGAVNQPQHF. The whole variable domain, remainder taken from reference TRBV18 and TRBJ1-5, is NAGVMQNPRHLVRRRGQEARLRCSPMKGHSHVYWYRQLPEEGLKFMVYLQKENIIDESGMPKERFSAEFPKEGPSILRIQQVVRGDSAAYFCASSNQGAVNQPQHFGDGTRLSIL.

About this clonotype itself: A single base separates this from a much larger clone, so it may be a read error. The CDR3 reads CVSSLGTEVTEAFF. The CDR3 coding sequence is TGTGTCAGCAGTTTAGGGACAGAAGTCACTGAAGCTTTCTTT. The rearrangement joins TRBV28 to TRBJ1-1; 7 bases are shared with TRBD1. CDR3 length equals 14 residues. Germline loops: CDR1 MDHEN, CDR2 SYDVKM.

The sample holds a few counts of this clonotype. V usage is TRBV9 and J usage is TRBJ1-2, with D uncertain. The CDR3 loop spans 13 amino acids. V lost 2 bases and J lost 3, with 8 bases in between. Germline CDR1 SGDLS, CDR2 YYNGEE. The CDR3 DNA sequence: TGTGCCAGCAGCGTCAATGGTCACTATGGCTACACCTTC. This gives the protein CASSVNGHYGYTF. The full variable domain, with the rest looked up from reference TRBV9 and TRBJ1-2, is DSGVTQTPKHLITATGQRVTLRCSPRSGDLSVYWYQQSLDQGLQFLIQYYNGEERAKGNILERFSAQQFPDLHSELNLSSLELGDSALYFCASSVNGHYGYTFGSGTRLTVV.

The chain joins TRBV4-1 to TRBJ1-1, with D possibly matching TRBD1 (6 bases). The CDR3 covers 15 residues. V lost 4 bases, J lost 5 bases, and 17 bases lay in between. Germline V gene lookup returns CDR1 MGHRA and CDR2 YSYEKL. The CDR3 sequence is CASSPNEGVWTEAFF. The CDR3 DNA sequence: TGCGCCAGCAGCCCCAATGAGGGGGTCTGGACTGAAGCTTTCTTT.

This chain connects TRBV10-3 to TRBJ2-3, with no clear D. From germline, CDR1 is ENHRY and CDR2 SYGVKD. Deletions cut 0 bases from V and 6 bases from J, with 13 bases between. This CDR3 comprises 15 residues. The chain's CDR3 is CAISESSRAGDTQYF. As DNA, the CDR3 is TGTGCCATCAGTGAGTCTTCCCGCGCTGGGGATACGCAGTATTTT.

The V gene is TRBV27, the J gene TRBJ2-3, with TRBD1 identical over 11 bases. The germline CDR1 and CDR2 sequences are MNHEY and SMNVEV (reference sequence). V gave up 7 bases and J gave up 4 bases; unmatched junction bases: 7. The CDR3 has 15 residues. In DNA, the CDR3 is TGTGCCAGCAAAAATGCGGGACAGGGGGCAGATACGCAGTATTTT. Translated, it gives CASKNAGQGADTQYF.

The J gene is TRBJ2-1, the V gene TRBV6-2 or TRBV6-3; D gene ambiguous. Germline CDR1 reads MNHEY; CDR2 reads SVGEGT. The V end lost 5 bases, the J end lost 0 bases, and 8 bases lay between the germline ends. The CDR3 contains 14 residues. CDR3 amino acids: CASSMAASYNEQFF. The CDR3 nucleotides read TGTGCCAGCAGTATGGCGGCCTCCTACAATGAGCAGTTCTTC.

For this clonotype: Given a much more abundant clone one base away, this may be a read error. The gene calls are TRBV6-2 or TRBV6-3 and TRBJ2-1; D is uncertain. Trimming shortened V by 2 bases and J by 8 bases, and 10 bases separated the two germline ends. The length of the CDR3 is 13 residues. Per germline, CDR1 MNHEY and CDR2 SVGEGT. The CDR3 loop is CASSYRAYDEQFF. In DNA form, the CDR3 reads TGTGCCAGCAGTTACCGGGCTTATGATGAGCAGTTCTTC.

The chain joins TRBV18 to TRBJ2-5; D call uncertain. V was shortened by 3 bases and J by 5 bases, with 22 bases between the two germline ends. CDR1 is KGHSH, CDR2 LQKENI, per germline. The CDR3 sequence is 17 residues long. CDR3 nucleotide sequence: TGTGCCAGCTCACCCTCGGCGACTGGAAGCTTGGGGGAGACCCAGTACTTC. Residues: CASSPSATGSLGETQYF.

J is TRBJ1-2 and V is TRBV6-2 or TRBV6-3; weak D call: TRBD1 (5 bases). With 0 bases removed from V and 7 bases from J, the gap between germline ends came to 15 bases. The V gene's germline CDR1 is MNHEY and CDR2 SVGEGT. The CDR3 loop spans 15 amino acids. CDR3 sequence (DNA): TGTGCCAGCAGTTACTCAGAGAGGGGACCTTCTGGCTACACCTTC. Its translation: CASSYSERGPSGYTF.

In the case of this clonotype: One base away lies a much larger clone, so this may be a sequencing read error. As the CDR3 is not closed by the conserved phenylalanine or tryptophan, this likely results from a read error. The CDR3 protein is CSAMAGERETQYI. Here the CDR3 DNA reads TGCAGTGCTATGGCGGGAGAACGAGAGACCCAGTACATC. The V gene is TRBV20-1, the J gene TRBJ2-1; 7 bases align to TRBD2. The end of the DNA fits TRBJ2-5 better, so the J call may be wrong. This CDR3 has 13 amino acids. Germline V gene sequence: CDR1 DFQATT, CDR2 SNEGSKA (reference sequence).

This clonotype was seen many times. The chain links TRBV28 to TRBJ1-5, with unresolved D. Germline-derived CDR1 and CDR2 are MDHEN and SYDVKM. Trimming removed 3 bases from V and 4 bases from J, with 10 bases in between. CDR3 length: 14 amino acids. CDR3 bases: TGTGCCAGCAGTTTCCAGAGGAGAAATCAGCCCCAGCATTTT. Translating it yields CASSFQRRNQPQHF.

The gene calls are TRBV5-4 and TRBJ2-5; 12 bases map to TRBD1. Unmatched junction bases numbered 5, after V lost 3 bases and J lost 5 bases. This CDR3 comprises 15 residues. Germline V gene data show CDR1 as SGHNT and CDR2 as YYREEE (reference sequence). CDR3 in amino acids: CASSSGQGAQETQYF. DNA for the CDR3: TGTGCCAGCAGCTCGGGACAGGGGGCGCAGGAGACCCAGTACTTC.

The chain recombines TRBV30 with TRBJ2-2; D is perhaps TRBD1 or TRBD2 (6 bases each). CDR1 and CDR2 from the germline V gene are GTSNPN and SVGIG (reference sequence). With 0 bases removed from V and 4 bases from J, the gap between germline ends came to 9 bases. This CDR3 is built from 14 residues. This chain's CDR3 is CAWSVGGPTGELFF. The CDR3 coding sequence is TGTGCCTGGAGTGTAGGGGGGCCCACCGGGGAGCTGTTTTTT. Filled out from reference TRBV30 and TRBJ2-2, the complete variable domain reads SQTIHQWPATLVQPVGSPLSLECTVEGTSNPNLYWYRQAAGRGLQLLFYSVGIGQISSEVPQNLSASRPQDRQFILSSKKLLLSDSGFYLCAWSVGGPTGELFFGEGSRLTVL.

The chain uses TRBV6-1 and TRBJ1-6; tentative D call: TRBD1 (5 bases). The V gene's germline CDR1 is MNHNS and CDR2 SASEGT. The V gene lost 7 bases and the J gene lost 6 bases, with 13 bases spanning the gap. The CDR3 spans 14 residues. DNA for the CDR3: TGTGCCAGCACCCTCTCCGGGGGTAATTCACCCCTCCACTTT. Its translation is CASTLSGGNSPLHF.

Only a few counts were recorded for this clonotype. This chain joins TRBV20-1 and TRBJ1-2; no clear D. From germline, CDR1 is DFQATT and CDR2 SNEGSKA (reference sequence). CDR3 length: 15 residues. Trimming removed 3 bases from V and 0 bases from J, with 14 bases in between. CDR3 in amino acids: CSASRVEATNYGYTF. CDR3 coding DNA: TGCAGTGCTAGTCGGGTTGAAGCAACTAACTATGGCTACACCTTC.

This clonotype was seen once. This sequence joins TRBV2 and TRBJ2-3, with D tentatively TRBD2 (5 bases). Germline CDR1 is SNHLY and CDR2 is FYNNEI. Trimming left V 4 bases short and J 0 bases short, with 11 bases between. This CDR3 spans 15 amino acids. CDR3 bases: TGTGCCAGCAGTGTGGAGCGGTTTAGCACAGATACGCAGTATTTT. Its translation: CASSVERFSTDTQYF.

In its sample, this clonotype was seen many times. The CDR3: CASSAKARVTDTQYF. CDR3 bases: TGTGCCAGCAGCGCCAAGGCTCGAGTCACAGATACGCAGTATTTT. The chain joins TRBV7-9 to TRBJ2-3; D not resolved. V lost 5 bases and J 2 bases, leaving 14 bases between the germline ends. Germline lookup yields CDR1 SEHNR and CDR2 FQNEAQ (reference sequence). CDR3 length: 15 amino acids.

This clonotype was observed at least ten times. The chain carries TRBV7-2 and TRBJ1-1, with D tentatively TRBD1 (6 bases). There are 14 residues in the CDR3. V was cut by 4 bases and J by 1 base, with 10 bases left in between. Per the germline V gene, CDR1 is SGHTA and CDR2 is FQGNSA. DNA for the CDR3: TGTGCCAGCAGCTCTGGGGGGGCGAACACTGAAGCTTTCTTT. Amino acid sequence: CASSSGGANTEAFF.